This T cell receptor (beta chain) was identified during a study of cytomegalovirus exposure and HLA in healthy donors. Points from the study as a whole: Being productive about 87% or about 30% of the time was typical of most TCR beta V segments in an earlier analysis. As was reported, the HLA-A and HLA-B alleles of most subjects were accurately predicted from TCR beta sequences. When a later analysis was performed, an Asian-associated ancestry cluster reportedly had fewer N-insertions than the roughly 700-donor mean.

There are 13 residues in the CDR3. The germline V gene has CDR1 SGHRS and CDR2 YFSETQ. V gave up 4 bases and J gave up 6 bases; unmatched junction bases: 5. Comment on this clone: The antigen is not known.

PCR was performed using 60 Vbeta and 13 Jbeta primers. The table came from immunoSEQ multiplex PCR; TCRdb's copy has only in-frame clones and leaves some out. The table has about 110,000 clones, about 74% seen once. This chain uses TRBV5-1 with TRBJ2-7; TRBD1 agrees at 9 bases. Sample: PBMCs. This clonotype was sampled from a female donor in good health and CMV-seropositive. The CDR3 DNA is TGCGCCAGCAGCCGGGACAGGGCGGGCGAGCAGTACTTC. Translation: CASSRDRAGEQYF.